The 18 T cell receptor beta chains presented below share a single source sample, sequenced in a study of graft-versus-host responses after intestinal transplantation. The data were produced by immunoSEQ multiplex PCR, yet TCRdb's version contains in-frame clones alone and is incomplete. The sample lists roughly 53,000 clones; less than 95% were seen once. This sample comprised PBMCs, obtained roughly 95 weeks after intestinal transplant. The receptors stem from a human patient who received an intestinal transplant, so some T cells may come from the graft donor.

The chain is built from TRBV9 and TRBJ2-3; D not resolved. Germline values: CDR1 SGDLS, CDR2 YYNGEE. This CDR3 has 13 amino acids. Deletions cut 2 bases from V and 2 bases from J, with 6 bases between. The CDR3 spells CASSVMDTDTQYF. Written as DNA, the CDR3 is TGTGCCAGCAGCGTCATGGACACAGATACGCAGTATTTT.

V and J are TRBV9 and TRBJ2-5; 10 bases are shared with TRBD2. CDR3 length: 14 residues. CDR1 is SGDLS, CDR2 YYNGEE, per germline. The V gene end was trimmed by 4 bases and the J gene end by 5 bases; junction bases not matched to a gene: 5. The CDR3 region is CASSTSGGAETQYF. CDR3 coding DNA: TGTGCCAGCAGCACAAGCGGGGGGGCGGAGACCCAGTACTTC.

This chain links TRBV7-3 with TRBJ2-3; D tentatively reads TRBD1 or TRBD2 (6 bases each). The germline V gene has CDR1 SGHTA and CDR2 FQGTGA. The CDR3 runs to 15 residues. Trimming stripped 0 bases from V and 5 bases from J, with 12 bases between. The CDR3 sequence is CASSLTRGPRDTQYF. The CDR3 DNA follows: TGTGCCAGCAGCTTAACACGGGGGCCTAGAGATACGCAGTATTTT. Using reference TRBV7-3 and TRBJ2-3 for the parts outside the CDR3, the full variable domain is GAGVSQTPSNKVTEKGKYVELRCDPISGHTALYWYRQSLGQGPEFLIYFQGTGAADDSGLPNDRFFAVRPEGSVSTLKIQRTERGDSAVYLCASSLTRGPRDTQYFGPGTRLTVL.

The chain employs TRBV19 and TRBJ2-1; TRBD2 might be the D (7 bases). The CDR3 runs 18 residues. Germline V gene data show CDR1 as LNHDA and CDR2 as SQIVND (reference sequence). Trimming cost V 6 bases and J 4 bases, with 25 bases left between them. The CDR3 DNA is TGTGCCAGTAGCATAATGGGGGCTAGCGGAACCACTTACAATGAGCAGTTCTTC. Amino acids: CASSIMGASGTTYNEQFF.

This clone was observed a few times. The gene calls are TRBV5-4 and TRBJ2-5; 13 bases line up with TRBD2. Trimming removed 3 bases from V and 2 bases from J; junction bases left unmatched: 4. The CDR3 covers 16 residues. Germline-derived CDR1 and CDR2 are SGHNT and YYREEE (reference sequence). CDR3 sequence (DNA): TGTGCCAGCAGCTCCGGACTAGCGGGGGTACAAGAGACCCAGTACTTC. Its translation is CASSSGLAGVQETQYF. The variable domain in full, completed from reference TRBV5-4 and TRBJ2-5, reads ETGVTQSPTHLIKTRGQQVTLRCSSQSGHNTVSWYQQALGQGPQFIFQYYREEENGRGNFPPRFSGLQFPNYSSELNVNALELDDSALYLCASSSGLAGVQETQYFGPGTRLLVL.

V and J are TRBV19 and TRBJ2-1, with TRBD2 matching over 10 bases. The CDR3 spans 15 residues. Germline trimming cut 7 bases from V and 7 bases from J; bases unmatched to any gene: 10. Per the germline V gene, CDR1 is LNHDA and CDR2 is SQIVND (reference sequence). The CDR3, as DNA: TGTGCCAGTACGGAAAGCGGGGGGGCGGCGAATGAGCAGTTCTTC. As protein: CASTESGGAANEQFF.

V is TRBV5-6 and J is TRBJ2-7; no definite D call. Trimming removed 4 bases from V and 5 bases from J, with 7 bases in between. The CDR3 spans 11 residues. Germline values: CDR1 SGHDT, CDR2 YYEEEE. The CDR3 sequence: CASSPQDEQYF. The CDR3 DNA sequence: TGTGCCAGCAGCCCCCAGGACGAGCAGTACTTC. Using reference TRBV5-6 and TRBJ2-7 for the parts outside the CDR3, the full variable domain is DAGVTQSPTHLIKTRGQQVTLRCSPKSGHDTVSWYQQALGQGPQFIFQYYEEEERQRGNFPDRFSGHQFPNYSSELNVNALLLGDSALYLCASSPQDEQYFGPGTRLTVT.

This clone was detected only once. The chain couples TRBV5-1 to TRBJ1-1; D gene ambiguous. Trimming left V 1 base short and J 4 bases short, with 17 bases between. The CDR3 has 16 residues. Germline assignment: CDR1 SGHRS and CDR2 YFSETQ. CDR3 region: CASSLQGIGRGTEAFF. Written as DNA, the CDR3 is TGCGCCAGCAGCTTGCAAGGGATAGGACGGGGCACTGAAGCTTTCTTT.

CDR3 region: CASSEGGQGSYNSPLHF. CDR3 coding DNA: TGTGCCAGCAGTGAAGGGGGACAGGGCTCCTATAATTCACCCCTCCACTTT. The chain employs TRBV6-1 and TRBJ1-6, with 9 bases that match TRBD1. The CDR3 runs 17 residues. In germline, CDR1 is MNHNS, CDR2 SASEGT. V was pared by 1 base and J by 0 bases, with 1 base of the junction left unmatched.

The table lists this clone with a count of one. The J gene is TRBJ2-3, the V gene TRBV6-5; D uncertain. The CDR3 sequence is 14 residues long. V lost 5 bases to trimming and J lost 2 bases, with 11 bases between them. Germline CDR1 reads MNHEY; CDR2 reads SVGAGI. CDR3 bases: TGTGCCAGCAGTCGCGGCTGGGCCACAGATACGCAGTATTTT. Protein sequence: CASSRGWATDTQYF.

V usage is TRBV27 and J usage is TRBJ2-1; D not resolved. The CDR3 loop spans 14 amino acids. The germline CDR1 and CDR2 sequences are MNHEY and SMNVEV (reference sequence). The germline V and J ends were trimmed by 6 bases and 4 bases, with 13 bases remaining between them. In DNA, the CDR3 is TGTGCCAGCAGGAAGGCCCACCAATACAATGAGCAGTTCTTC. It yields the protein CASRKAHQYNEQFF.

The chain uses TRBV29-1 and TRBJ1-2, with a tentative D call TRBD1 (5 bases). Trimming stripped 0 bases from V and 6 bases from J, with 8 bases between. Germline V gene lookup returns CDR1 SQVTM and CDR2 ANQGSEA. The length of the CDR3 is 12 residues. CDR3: CSVEEAGNGYTF. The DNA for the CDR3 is TGCAGCGTTGAAGAGGCAGGGAATGGCTACACCTTC. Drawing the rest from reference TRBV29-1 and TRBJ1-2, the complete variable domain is SAVISQKPSRDICQRGTSLTIQCQVDSQVTMMFWYRQQPGQSLTLIATANQGSEATYESGFVIDKFPISRPNLTFSTLTVSNMSPEDSSIYLCSVEEAGNGYTFGSGTRLTVV.

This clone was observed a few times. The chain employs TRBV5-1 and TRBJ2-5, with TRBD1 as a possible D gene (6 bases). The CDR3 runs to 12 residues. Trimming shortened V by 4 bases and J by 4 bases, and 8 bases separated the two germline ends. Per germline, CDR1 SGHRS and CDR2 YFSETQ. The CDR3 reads CASSQDRETQYF. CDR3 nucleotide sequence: TGCGCCAGCAGCCAGGACAGAGAGACCCAGTACTTC.

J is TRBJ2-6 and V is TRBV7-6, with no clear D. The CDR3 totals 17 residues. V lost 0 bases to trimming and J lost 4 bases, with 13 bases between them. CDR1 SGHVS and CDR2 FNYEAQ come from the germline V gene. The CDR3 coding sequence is TGTGCCAGCAGCTTAGCAGTTGCCGAGGCAGGGGCCAACGTCCTGACTTTC. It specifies CASSLAVAEAGANVLTF.

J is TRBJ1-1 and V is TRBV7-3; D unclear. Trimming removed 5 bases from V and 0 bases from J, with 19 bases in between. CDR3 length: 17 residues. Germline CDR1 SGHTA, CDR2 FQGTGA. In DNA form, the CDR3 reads TGTGCCAGCAGCCCCTTCGGCGGAAGTAGCATGAACACTGAAGCTTTCTTT. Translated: CASSPFGGSSMNTEAFF.

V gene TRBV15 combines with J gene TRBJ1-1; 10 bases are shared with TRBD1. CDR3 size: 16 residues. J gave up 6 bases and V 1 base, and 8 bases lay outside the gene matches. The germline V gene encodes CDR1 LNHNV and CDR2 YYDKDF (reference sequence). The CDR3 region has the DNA TGTGCCACCAGCAGAGGGGGGACAGGGGTTCTCCCTGAAGCTTTCTTT. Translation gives CATSRGGTGVLPEAFF.

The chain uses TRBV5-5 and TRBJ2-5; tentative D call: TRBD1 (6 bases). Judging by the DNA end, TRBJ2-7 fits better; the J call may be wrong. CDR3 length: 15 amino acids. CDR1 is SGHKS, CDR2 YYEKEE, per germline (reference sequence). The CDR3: CASSRTQGLYYEQYF. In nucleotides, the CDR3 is TGTGCCAGCAGCCGCACACAGGGTCTGTACTACGAGCAGTACTTC.

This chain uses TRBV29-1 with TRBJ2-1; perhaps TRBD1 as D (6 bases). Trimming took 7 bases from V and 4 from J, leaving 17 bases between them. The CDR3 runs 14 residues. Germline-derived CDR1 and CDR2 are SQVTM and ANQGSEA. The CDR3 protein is CSGVKGHLYNEQFF. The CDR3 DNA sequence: TGCAGCGGTGTGAAGGGACACCTATACAATGAGCAGTTCTTC.